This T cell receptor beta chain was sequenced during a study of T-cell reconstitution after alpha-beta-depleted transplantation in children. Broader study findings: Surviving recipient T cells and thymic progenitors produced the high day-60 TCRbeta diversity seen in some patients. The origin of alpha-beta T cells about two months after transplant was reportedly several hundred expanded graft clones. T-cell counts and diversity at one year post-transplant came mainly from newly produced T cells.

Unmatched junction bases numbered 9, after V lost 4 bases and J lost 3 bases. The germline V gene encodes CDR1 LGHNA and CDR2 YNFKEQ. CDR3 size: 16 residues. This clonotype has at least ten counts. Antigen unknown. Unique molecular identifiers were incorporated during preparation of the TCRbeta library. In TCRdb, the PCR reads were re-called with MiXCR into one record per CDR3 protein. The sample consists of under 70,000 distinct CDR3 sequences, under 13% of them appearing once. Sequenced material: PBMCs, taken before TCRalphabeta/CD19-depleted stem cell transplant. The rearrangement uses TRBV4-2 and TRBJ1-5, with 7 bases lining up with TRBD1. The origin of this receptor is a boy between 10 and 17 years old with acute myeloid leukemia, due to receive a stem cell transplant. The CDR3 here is CASSPGPGTVNQPQHF. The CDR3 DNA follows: TGTGCCAGCAGCCCGGGTCCCGGGACAGTCAATCAGCCCCAGCATTTT.